Described below is a single T cell receptor (beta chain) sequence and its context. Its matching antigen is unknown. This specimen belongs to a study of cytomegalovirus exposure and HLA in healthy donors. Study summary: An early data release held 75 million to 100 million unique TCRs from HLA-typed donors.

Amplification used 60 Vbeta primers and 13 Jbeta primers. Profiling relied on immunoSEQ multiplex PCR, and the TCRdb table lists in-frame clones only, not all of them. The table has around 140,000 clones, roughly 80% seen once. Findings and limits, study-wide: TCR beta sequences numbering some 17,000 were associated with HLA alleles at 0.05 false discovery rate in a later analysis. On later analysis, the bulk of CMV-associated TCR beta chains appeared to be HLA-restricted.

Healthy bone marrow donors supplied every sample. The sample comprised PBMCs. The receptor's source is a woman in her fifties or sixties in good health and CMV-seropositive.

The CDR3 protein is CASRPRDRTNYGYTF. The CDR3 DNA follows: TGTGCCAGCAGACCCCGGGACAGAACTAACTATGGCTACACCTTC. V gene TRBV6-1 combines with J gene TRBJ1-2, with 7 positions matching TRBD1. The length of the CDR3 is 15 residues. V lost 6 bases and J lost 0; bases outside the gene matches: 7. The germline V gene encodes CDR1 MNHNS and CDR2 SASEGT.